What follows is one TCR beta chain and its context. Profiling relied on immunoSEQ multiplex PCR, and the TCRdb table lists in-frame clones only, not all of them. The sample yields about 290,000 clones, around 90% seen once. Germline V gene data show CDR1 as MNHNS and CDR2 as SASEGT. CDR3 size: 15 residues. V dropped 3 bases and J dropped 4; count of bases not matched to a gene: 7. This entry belongs to a study of blood T cell repertoires in COVID-19. Study-wide context: Sources were T cells, B-cell-depleted T cells, or PBMCs; the material itself was cDNA or gDNA.

The sequenced sample was peripheral blood. This TCR was recovered from a woman in her thirties or forties who had recovered from COVID-19. The V gene is TRBV6-1, the J gene TRBJ1-1, with 8 bases lining up with TRBD1. Here the CDR3 reads CASSDMTGELTEAFF. CDR3 bases: TGTGCCAGCAGTGATATGACAGGGGAGCTCACTGAAGCTTTCTTT.